The rows below give T cell receptor beta chains drawn from one sample of a study of OX40 agonist ivuxolimab in advanced cancers. The assay was immunoSEQ multiplex PCR, and TCRdb's table has in-frame clones only and misses some. The sample holds tens of thousands of clones, 80% to 95% seen once. Specimen: CD4+ or CD8+ T cells sorted from blood, collected in a trial of the OX40 agonist ivuxolimab. These receptor sequences come from an adult with an advanced solid tumor such as melanoma, head and neck, liver or kidney cancer. Both conserved end residues are trimmed from each CDR3.

>TRBV28
ASSSYRGYVNTEAF
>TRBV6-1
ASSEERRTATGNTIY
>TRBV7-6
ASSLGRNTEAF
>TRBV4-2
ASSQDAGVNTGELF
>TRBV19
ASSIDPRVEAF
>TRBV4-1
ASSQERGGGMNTEAF
>TRBV7-9
ASSLTSGSLNEQF
>TRBV29-1
SVEGLLAKRADTQY
>TRBV19
ASSIGNSGYT
>TRBV27
ASSLGQYTEAF
>TRBV7-9
ASSLGWASSGNTIY
>TRBV5-1
ASSTTGYSPLH
>TRBV5-1
ASSLEVGQGYEQY
>TRBV27
ASRPLAGVNYEQY
>TRBV7-2
ASSLARDSPNTGELF
>TRBV28
ASRASRGNTEAF
>TRBV30
AWGLYLRSSPLH
>TRBV19
ASGQNTEAF
>TRBV28
ASGQGVYNEQF
>TRBV9
ASSQNTGELF
>TRBV6-5
ASRETSTGELF
>TRBV9
ASSSTAYNEQF
>TRBV7-9
ASSYTGENTEAF
>TRBV7-8
ASSLSGRAVYNEQF
>TRBV7-9
ASSLGWGANTEAF
>TRBV4-1
ASSQSSGKTQY
>TRBV6-5
ASSGGQGDGYT
>TRBV6-9
ASSLDRGQGNQPQH
>TRBV30
AWSMDGQPQH
>TRBV5-1
ASSQGAYEQY
>TRBV7-9
ASSLNFAGSTDTQY
>TRBV27
ASSAQGLLTGELF
>TRBV19
ASYLGQGLGTGELF
>TRBV10-3
AIRDRDREGETQY
>TRBV7-8
ASSLLGWREVQETQY
>TRBV7-9
ASSSGQGRTNGKLF
>TRBV25-1
ASKGRRSGYTEAF
>TRBV14
ASSPLAVPGSSGYT
>TRBV7-8
ASSSEGLRSDTQY
>TRBV11-2
ASSPGLASEDTQY
>TRBV19
ASSITGTYNEQF
>TRBV18
ASSPDFLNTEAF